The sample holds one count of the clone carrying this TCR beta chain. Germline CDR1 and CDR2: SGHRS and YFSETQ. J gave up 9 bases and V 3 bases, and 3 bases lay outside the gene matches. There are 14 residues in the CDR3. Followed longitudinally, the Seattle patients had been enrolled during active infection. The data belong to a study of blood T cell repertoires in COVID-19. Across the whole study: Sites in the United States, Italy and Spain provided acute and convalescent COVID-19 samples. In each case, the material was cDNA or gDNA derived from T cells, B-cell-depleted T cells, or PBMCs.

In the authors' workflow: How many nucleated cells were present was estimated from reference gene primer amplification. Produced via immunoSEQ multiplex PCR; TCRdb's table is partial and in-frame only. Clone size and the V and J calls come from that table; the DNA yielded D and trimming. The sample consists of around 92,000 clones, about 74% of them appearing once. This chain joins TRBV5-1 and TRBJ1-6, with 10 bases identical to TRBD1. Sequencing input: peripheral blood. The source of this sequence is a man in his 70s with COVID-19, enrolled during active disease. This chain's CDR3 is CASSSGQGISPLHF. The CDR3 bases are TGCGCCAGCAGCTCGGGACAGGGGATTTCACCCCTCCACTTT.